What follows describes a single TCR beta chain. Its cognate antigen is unknown. V lost 5 bases to trimming and J lost 6 bases; unmatched junction nucleotides: 7. CDR3 length: 16 residues. In germline, CDR1 is LNHNV, CDR2 YYDKDF (reference sequence). The sample originates from a study of cytomegalovirus exposure and HLA in healthy donors. Findings of the study overall: Roughly uniform depth of sequencing across donors was assumed in presence/absence analyses.

Primers: 60 Vbeta forward and 13 Jbeta reverse. Sequencing was performed with immunoSEQ multiplex PCR; in TCRdb, only in-frame clones are kept and a portion is missing. The table shows 65,000 to 70,000 clones, with about 68% occurring only once. The specimen sequenced was PBMCs. The source of this sequence is a woman aged 30 to 39 in good health and CMV-seropositive. The V and J genes are TRBV15 and TRBJ2-2; 12 bases are a match to TRBD2. The CDR3 nucleotides are TGTGCCACCAGCCAGGGACTAGCGGGCCTCGCCGGGGAGCTGTTTTTT. It translates to CATSQGLAGLAGELFF.